The sequence of this T cell receptor beta chain was determined in a study of blood T cell repertoires in COVID-19 (dated by TCRdb to 2020 to 2021). With regard to the full study: Samples from collaborators originated in the United States, Italy and Spain and spanned both the acute and convalescent phases of COVID-19. The material from the prospective study consisted of cDNA or gDNA derived from T cells, B-cell-depleted T cells, or PBMCs. Subjects who had been exposed to COVID-19, were actively infected with it, or had recovered from it provided the deeply sampled blood TCRbeta repertoires that made up the dataset. A freely available public database, intended as a resource for researchers studying the immune response to SARS-CoV-2, is where the repertoires were released. The samples were drawn from the first 160 participants of the ongoing ImmuneRACE study and from 1,254 subjects provided by 6 global collaborators. Sample metadata almost always included a de-identified subject ID, COVID-19 status, age in years and sex. Where available, HLA class I and class II types were taken from metadata supplied by the sample provider and were not determined by assay-based typing. Points the paper makes about the study in general: The quantity of clinical and demographic metadata differed by source and by participant and was supplied without curation.

The collaborating institutions used their own protocols to collect whole blood in K2EDTA tubes. For TCRbeta analysis, collaborators shipped samples as frozen whole blood, isolated PBMCs, or DNA extracted from either of those sample types. The CDR3 measures 17 amino acids from cysteine to phenylalanine. Only CDR3 DNA remains: 51 bases, in frame from the first base. For CDR1 and CDR2, the germline V gene (reference sequence) lists SGHNT and YYREEE. V and J are trimmed by 5 bases and 4 bases, and the gene matches miss 14 bases of the junction. TCRbeta CDR3 regions were amplified from genomic DNA by means of the immunoSEQ Assay, a bias-controlled multiplex PCR. From the authors' description of their analysis: Nucleated cell counts per sample were estimated from amplification of reference gene primers within the assay. To quantify the absolute abundance of each unique TCRbeta CDR3 rearrangement, sequence reads were collapsed and filtered. For each sample, productive Simpson clonality was calculated as the square root of Simpson's diversity index over productive rearrangements. TCRdb re-hosts the immuneACCESS table, in-frame sequences only. Its copies lack some clones; in the studies checked, an unresolved V gene accounts for under half of them, and the cause for the rest is not known. The V and J calls and clone size come from that table; D and trimming were worked out from the DNA. For this sample the table gives fewer than 100,000 clones, of which roughly 80% were detected only once. The ten largest clones take up about 9.4% of the sample.

In regard to this clone: The antigen this receptor binds is unknown. Within one base of it there is no much larger clone, and no base qualities were kept.

The sample taken for sequencing was peripheral blood. The rearrangement combines TRBV5-4 with TRBJ2-1; the junction holds 8 bases that match TRBD2. The clonotype originates from a woman aged 70-85 years with acute or convalescent COVID-19. The nucleotide sequence reads TGTGCCAGCAGGAAGGACGCAAGCGGGAGAGGTTACAATGAGCAGTTCTTC. Its translation is CASRKDASGRGYNEQFF.